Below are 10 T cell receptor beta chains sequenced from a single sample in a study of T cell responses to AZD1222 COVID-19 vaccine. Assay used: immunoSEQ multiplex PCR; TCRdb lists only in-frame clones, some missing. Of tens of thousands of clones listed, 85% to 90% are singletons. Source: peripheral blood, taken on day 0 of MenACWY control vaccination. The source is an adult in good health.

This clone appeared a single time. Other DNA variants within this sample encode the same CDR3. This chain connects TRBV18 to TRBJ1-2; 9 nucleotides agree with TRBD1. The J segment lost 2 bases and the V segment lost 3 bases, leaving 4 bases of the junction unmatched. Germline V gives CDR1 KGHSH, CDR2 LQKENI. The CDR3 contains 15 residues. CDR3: CASSPAGQGNYGYTF. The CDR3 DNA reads TGTGCCAGCTCACCCGCCGGACAGGGGAACTATGGCTACACCTTC.

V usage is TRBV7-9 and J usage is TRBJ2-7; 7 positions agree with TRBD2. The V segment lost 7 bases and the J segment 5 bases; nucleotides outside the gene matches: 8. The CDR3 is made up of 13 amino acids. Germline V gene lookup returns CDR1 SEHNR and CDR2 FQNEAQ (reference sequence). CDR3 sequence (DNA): TGTGCCAGCACCCTAAGTGGGGGGGACGAGCAGTACTTC. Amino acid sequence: CASTLSGGDEQYF.

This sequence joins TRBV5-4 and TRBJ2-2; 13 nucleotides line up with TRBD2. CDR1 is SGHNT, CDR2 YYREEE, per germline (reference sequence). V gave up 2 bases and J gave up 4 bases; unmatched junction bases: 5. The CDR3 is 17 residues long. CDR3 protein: CASSFGTSGASTGELFF. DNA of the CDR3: TGTGCCAGCAGCTTCGGGACTAGCGGGGCCTCCACCGGGGAGCTGTTTTTT.

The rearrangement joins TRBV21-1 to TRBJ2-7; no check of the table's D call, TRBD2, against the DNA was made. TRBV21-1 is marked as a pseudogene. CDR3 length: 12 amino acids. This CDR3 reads CASSNPLDEQYF. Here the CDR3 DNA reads TGTGCCAGCAGCAATCCCCTCGACGAGCAGTACTTC.

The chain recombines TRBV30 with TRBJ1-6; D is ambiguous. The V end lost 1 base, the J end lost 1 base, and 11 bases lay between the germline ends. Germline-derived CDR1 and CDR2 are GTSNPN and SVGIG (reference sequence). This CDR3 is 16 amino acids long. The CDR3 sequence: CAWSGSKGSYNSPLHF. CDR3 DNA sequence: TGTGCCTGGAGTGGTTCGAAGGGTTCCTATAATTCACCCCTCCACTTT.

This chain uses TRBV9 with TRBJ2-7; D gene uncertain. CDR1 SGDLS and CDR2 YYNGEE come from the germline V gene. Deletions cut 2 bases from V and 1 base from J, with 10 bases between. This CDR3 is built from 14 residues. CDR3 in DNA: TGTGCCAGCAGCGTCGACTCTACTTCCTACGAGCAGTACTTC. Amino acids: CASSVDSTSYEQYF.

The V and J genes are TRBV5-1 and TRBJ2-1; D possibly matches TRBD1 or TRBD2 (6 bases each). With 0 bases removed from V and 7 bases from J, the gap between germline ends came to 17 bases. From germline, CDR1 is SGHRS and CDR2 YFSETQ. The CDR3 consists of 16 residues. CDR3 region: CASSLDERGAQNEQFF. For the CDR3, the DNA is TGCGCCAGCAGCTTGGACGAGAGGGGGGCTCAGAATGAGCAGTTCTTC. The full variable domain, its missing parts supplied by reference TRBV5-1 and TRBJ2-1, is KAGVTQTPRYLIKTRGQQVTLSCSPISGHRSVSWYQQTPGQGLQFLFEYFSETQRNKGNFPGRFSGRQFSNSRSEMNVSTLELGDSALYLCASSLDERGAQNEQFFGPGTRLTVL.

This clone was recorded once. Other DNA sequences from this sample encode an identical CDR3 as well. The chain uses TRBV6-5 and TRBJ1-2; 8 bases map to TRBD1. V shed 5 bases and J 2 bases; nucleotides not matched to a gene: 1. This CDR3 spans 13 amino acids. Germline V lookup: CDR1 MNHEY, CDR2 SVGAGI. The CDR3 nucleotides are TGTGCCAGCAGTCGGACAGGGAACTATGGCTACACCTTC. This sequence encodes CASSRTGNYGYTF.

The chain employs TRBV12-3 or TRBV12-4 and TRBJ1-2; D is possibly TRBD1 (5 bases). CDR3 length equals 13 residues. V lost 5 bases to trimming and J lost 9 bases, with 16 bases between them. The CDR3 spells CASSPGPGTRYTF. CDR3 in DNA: TGTGCCAGCAGTCCCGGGCCCGGGACGCGCTACACCTTC.

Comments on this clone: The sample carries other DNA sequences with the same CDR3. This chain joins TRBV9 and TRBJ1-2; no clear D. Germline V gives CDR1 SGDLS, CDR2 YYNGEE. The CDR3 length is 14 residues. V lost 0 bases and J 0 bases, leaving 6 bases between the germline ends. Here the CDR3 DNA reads TGTGCCAGCAGCGTAGTTGGAGCTAACTATGGCTACACCTTC. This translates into CASSVVGANYGYTF.